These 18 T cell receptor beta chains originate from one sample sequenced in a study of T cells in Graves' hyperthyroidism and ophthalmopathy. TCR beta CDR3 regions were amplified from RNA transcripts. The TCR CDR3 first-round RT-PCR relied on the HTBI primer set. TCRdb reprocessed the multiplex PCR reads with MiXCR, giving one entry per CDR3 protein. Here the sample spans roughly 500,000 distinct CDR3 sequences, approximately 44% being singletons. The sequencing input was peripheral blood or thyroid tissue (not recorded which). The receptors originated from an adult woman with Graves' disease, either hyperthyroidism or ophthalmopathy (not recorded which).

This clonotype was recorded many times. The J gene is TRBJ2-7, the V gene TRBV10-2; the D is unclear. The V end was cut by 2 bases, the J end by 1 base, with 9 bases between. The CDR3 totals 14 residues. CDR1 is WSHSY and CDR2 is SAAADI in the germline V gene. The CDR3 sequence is CASSEELVSYEQYF. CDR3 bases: TGCGCCAGCAGTGAGGAGTTGGTATCCTACGAGCAGTACTTC.

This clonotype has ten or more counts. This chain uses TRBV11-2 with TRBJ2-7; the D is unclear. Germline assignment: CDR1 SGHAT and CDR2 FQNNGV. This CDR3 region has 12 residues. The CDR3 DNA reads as TGTGCGAGCCGAGGCTCCGGCTACGAGCAGTACTTC. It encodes CASRGSGYEQYF.

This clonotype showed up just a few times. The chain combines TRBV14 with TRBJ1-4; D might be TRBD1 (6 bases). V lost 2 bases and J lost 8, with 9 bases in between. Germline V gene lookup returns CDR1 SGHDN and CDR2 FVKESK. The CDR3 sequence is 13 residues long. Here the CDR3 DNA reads TGTGCCAGCAGCCAAACAACAGGGGAAAAACTGTTTTTT. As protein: CASSQTTGEKLFF. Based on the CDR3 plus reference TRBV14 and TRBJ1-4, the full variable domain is EAGVTQFPSHSVIEKGQTVTLRCDPISGHDNLYWYRRVMGKEIKFLLHFVKESKQDESGMPNNRFLAERTGGTYSTLKVQPAELEDSGVYFCASSQTTGEKLFFGSGTQLSVL.

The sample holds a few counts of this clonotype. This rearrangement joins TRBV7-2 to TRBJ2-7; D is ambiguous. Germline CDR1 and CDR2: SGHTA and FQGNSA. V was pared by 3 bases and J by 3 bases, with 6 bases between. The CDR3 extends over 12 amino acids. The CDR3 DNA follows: TGTGCCAGCAGCTTGACCCGCTACGAGCAGTACTTC. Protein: CASSLTRYEQYF.

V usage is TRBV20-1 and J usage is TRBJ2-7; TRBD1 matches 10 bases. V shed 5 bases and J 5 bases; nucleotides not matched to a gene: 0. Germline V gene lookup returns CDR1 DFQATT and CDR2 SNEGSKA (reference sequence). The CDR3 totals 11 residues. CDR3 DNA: TGCAGTGCTGGGACAGGGGACGAGCAGTACTTC. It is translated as CSAGTGDEQYF.

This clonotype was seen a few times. The CDR3 DNA reads TGTGCCAGCAGCTTCCTAGCGACCACCGGGGAGCTGTTTTTT. This translates into CASSFLATTGELFF. The chain uses TRBV7-9 and TRBJ2-2, with D maybe TRBD2 (6 bases). Germline V gene sequence: CDR1 SEHNR, CDR2 FQNEAQ (reference sequence). The CDR3 extends over 14 amino acids. Trimming took off 3 bases at V and 4 bases at J, with 9 bases between the two ends.

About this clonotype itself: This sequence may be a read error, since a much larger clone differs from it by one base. For the CDR3, the DNA is TGTGCCTCTGGGACTAGCCGTTACGAGCATTACTTC. This gives the protein CASGTSRYEHYF. The chain combines TRBV2 with TRBJ2-7; 9 bases fit TRBD2. This CDR3 spans 12 amino acids. Germline values: CDR1 SNHLY, CDR2 FYNNEI.

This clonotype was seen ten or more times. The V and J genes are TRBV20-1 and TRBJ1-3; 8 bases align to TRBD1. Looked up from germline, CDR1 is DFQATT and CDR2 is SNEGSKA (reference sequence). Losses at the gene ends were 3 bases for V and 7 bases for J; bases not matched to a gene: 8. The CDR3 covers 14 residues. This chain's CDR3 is CSASQGARDNTIYF. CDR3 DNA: TGCAGTGCTAGTCAGGGGGCGCGTGATAACACCATATATTTT.

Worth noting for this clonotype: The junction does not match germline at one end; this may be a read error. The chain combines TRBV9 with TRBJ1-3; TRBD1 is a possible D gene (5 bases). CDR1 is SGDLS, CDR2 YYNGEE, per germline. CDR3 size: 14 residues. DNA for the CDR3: TGTGTCAGCAGGGACTTTCGACCTGGAAACACCATATATTTT. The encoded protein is CVSRDFRPGNTIYF.

CDR3 nucleotide sequence: TGTGCCAGCAGTGAAACCGGGACAGGGTTCGGAAACACCATATATTTT. Protein sequence: CASSETGTGFGNTIYF. The chain employs TRBV2 and TRBJ1-3; 9 positions match TRBD1. CDR1 and CDR2 from the germline V gene are SNHLY and FYNNEI. Germline trimming cut 2 bases from V and 4 bases from J; bases unmatched to any gene: 6. The CDR3 totals 16 residues. The full variable domain, its missing parts supplied by reference TRBV2 and TRBJ1-3, is EPEVTQTPSHQVTQMGQEVILRCVPISNHLYFYWYRQILGQKVEFLVSFYNNEISEKSEIFDDQFSVERPDGSNFTLKIRSTKLEDSAMYFCASSETGTGFGNTIYFGEGSWLTVV.

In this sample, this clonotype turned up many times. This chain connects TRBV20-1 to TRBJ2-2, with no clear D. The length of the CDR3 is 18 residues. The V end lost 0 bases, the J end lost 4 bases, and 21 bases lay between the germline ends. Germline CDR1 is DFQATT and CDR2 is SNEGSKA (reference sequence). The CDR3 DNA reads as TGCAGTGCTAGAGAGATGGAACGGTCCTCCCTTCGCACCGGGGAGCTGTTTTTT. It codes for CSAREMERSSLRTGELFF.

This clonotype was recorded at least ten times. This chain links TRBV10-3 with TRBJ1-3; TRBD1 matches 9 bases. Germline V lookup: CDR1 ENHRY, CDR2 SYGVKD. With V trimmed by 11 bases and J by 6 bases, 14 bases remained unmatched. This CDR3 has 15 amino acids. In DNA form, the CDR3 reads TGTGCCTGCGGGGCCGCGGACAGGGGAGAAAACACCATATATTTT. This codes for CACGAADRGENTIYF.

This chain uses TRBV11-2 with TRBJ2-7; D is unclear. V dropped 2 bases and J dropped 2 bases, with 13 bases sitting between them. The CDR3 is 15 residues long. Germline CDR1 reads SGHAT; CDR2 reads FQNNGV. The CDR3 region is CASSLSWFGTYEQYF. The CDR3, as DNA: TGTGCCAGCAGCTTAAGTTGGTTCGGTACCTACGAGCAGTACTTC.

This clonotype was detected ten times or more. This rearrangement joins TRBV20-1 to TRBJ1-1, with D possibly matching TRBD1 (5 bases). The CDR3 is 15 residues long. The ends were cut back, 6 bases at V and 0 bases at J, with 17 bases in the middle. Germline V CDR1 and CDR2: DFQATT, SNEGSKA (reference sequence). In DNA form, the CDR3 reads TGCAGTGCACCACTGAGGGGCGCGATGAACACTGAAGCTTTCTTT. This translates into CSAPLRGAMNTEAFF.

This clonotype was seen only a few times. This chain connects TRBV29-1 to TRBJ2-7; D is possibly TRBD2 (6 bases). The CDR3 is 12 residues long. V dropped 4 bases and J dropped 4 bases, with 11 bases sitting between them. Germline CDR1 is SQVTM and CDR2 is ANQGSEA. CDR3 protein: CSVVAEDYEQYF. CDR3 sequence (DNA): TGCAGCGTTGTAGCGGAGGATTACGAGCAGTACTTC.

The chain's CDR3 is CASTTGTEAYEQYF. The DNA for the CDR3 is TGTGCCAGCACCACCGGGACAGAAGCCTACGAGCAGTACTTC. The rearrangement links TRBV2 to TRBJ2-7; TRBD1 matches at 7 bases. After removal of 7 bases from V and 2 bases from J, the junction contained 8 bases not matched to a gene. The CDR3 has 14 amino acids. CDR1 and CDR2 (germline): SNHLY, FYNNEI.

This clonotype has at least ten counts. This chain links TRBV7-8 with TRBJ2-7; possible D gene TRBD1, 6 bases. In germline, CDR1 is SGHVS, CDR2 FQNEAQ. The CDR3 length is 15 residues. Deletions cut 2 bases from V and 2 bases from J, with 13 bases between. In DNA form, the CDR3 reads TGTGCCAGCAGCTTACCCTGGGACAAGACCTACGAGCAGTACTTC. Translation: CASSLPWDKTYEQYF.

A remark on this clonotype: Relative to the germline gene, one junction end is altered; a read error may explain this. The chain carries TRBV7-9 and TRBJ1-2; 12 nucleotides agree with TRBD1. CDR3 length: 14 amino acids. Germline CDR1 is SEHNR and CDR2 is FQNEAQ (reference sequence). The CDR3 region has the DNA TGCGCCAGCAGCCCTGGGACAGGGGGCCATGGCTACACCTTC. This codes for CASSPGTGGHGYTF. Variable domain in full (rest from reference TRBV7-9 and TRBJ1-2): DTGVSQNPRHKITKRGQNVTFRCDPISEHNRLYWYRQTLGQGPEFLTYFQNEAQLEKSRLLSDRFSAERPKGSFSTLEIQRTEQGDSAMYLCASSPGTGGHGYTFGSGTRLTVV.